This TCR beta chain came from a study of blood T cells in healthy people across ages. Germline V lookup: CDR1 SNHLY, CDR2 FYNNEI. V lost 4 bases, J lost 0 bases, and 6 bases lay in between. CDR3 length equals 13 residues. The second PCR ran about 6 to 11 cycles with a sample-barcoded 5' primer and J-beta primers. TCRdb re-derived calls from the 5' RACE reads in MiXCR, one entry per CDR3 protein. Among approximately 770,000 distinct CDR3 sequences, 58% were seen once, and the ten largest hold over 20%. The source of this sequence is a man between 25 and 39 years old in good health. Sample: blood. V gene TRBV2 combines with J gene TRBJ1-2; D gene unclear. This chain's CDR3 is CASSGSANYGYTF. DNA of the CDR3: TGTGCCAGCAGTGGTTCCGCTAACTATGGCTACACCTTC.